Below are 9 T cell receptor beta chains sequenced from a single sample in a study of cytomegalovirus exposure and HLA in healthy donors. PCR was performed using 60 Vbeta and 13 Jbeta primers. The table came from immunoSEQ multiplex PCR; TCRdb's copy has only in-frame clones and leaves some out. The data hold 140,000 to 150,000 clones, with 80% observed a single time. The specimen sequenced was PBMCs. These receptors were taken from a man aged 35 to 55 in good health and CMV-seronegative.

The chain uses TRBV11-2 and TRBJ2-5; 9 bases are a match to TRBD2. With V trimmed by 3 bases and J by 2 bases, 4 bases remained unmatched. There are 15 residues in the CDR3. Per the germline V gene, CDR1 is SGHAT and CDR2 is FQNNGV. Here the CDR3 DNA reads TGTGCCAGCAGCTTGTTTCTAGCGGGACAAGAGACCCAGTACTTC. This encodes CASSLFLAGQETQYF.

The J gene is TRBJ1-1, the V gene TRBV19, with 8 bases lining up with TRBD1. Germline CDR1 and CDR2: LNHDA and SQIVND (reference sequence). Losses at the gene ends were 3 bases for V and 3 bases for J; bases not matched to a gene: 6. This CDR3 has 15 residues. CDR3 DNA sequence: TGTGCCAGTAGTATGGACAGGGAAGGGGACACTGAAGCTTTCTTT. As protein: CASSMDREGDTEAFF.

This clone was observed a single time. V gene TRBV19 combines with J gene TRBJ1-2; perhaps TRBD1 as D (5 bases). The CDR3 has 13 amino acids. V lost 11 bases and J 0 bases, leaving 13 bases between the germline ends. Looked up from germline, CDR1 is LNHDA and CDR2 is SQIVND (reference sequence). CDR3: CACADRANYGYTF. The CDR3 bases are TGTGCCTGCGCAGACAGAGCTAACTATGGCTACACCTTC. Based on the CDR3 plus reference TRBV19 and TRBJ1-2, the full variable domain is DGGITQSPKYLFRKEGQNVTLSCEQNLNHDAMYWYRQDPGQGLRLIYYSQIVNDFQKGDIAEGYSVSREKKESFPLTVTSAQKNPTAFYLCACADRANYGYTFGSGTRLTVV.

The chain is built from TRBV9 and TRBJ1-4, with a tentative D call TRBD1 (6 bases). This CDR3 region has 14 residues. Germline V lookup: CDR1 SGDLS, CDR2 YYNGEE. Between the trimmed V and J ends, which lost 3 bases and 6 bases, there was a span of 12 bases. In DNA form, the CDR3 reads TGTGCCAGCAGCGCCAACAGGGTGGATGAAAAACTGTTTTTT. Translated, it gives CASSANRVDEKLFF.

V gene TRBV30 combines with J gene TRBJ1-1, with D maybe TRBD1 (5 bases). This CDR3 comprises 15 residues. The germline V and J ends were trimmed by 8 bases and 4 bases, with 23 bases remaining between them. Germline V gene lookup returns CDR1 GTSNPN and CDR2 SVGIG (reference sequence). CDR3 DNA: TGTGCCGCAAAATCCCTGATCCCGGGGGGCACTGAAGCTTTCTTT. Its translation: CAAKSLIPGGTEAFF.

The chain has TRBV6-6 and TRBJ2-2, with D maybe TRBD1 (5 bases). Germline loops: CDR1 MNHNY, CDR2 SVGAGI (reference sequence). The CDR3 length is 16 residues. V was pared by 0 bases and J by 0 bases, with 8 bases between. CDR3 in DNA: TGTGCCAGCAGTTACTCGTTACAGGCGAACACCGGGGAGCTGTTTTTT. Encoded protein: CASSYSLQANTGELFF.

This sequence joins TRBV27 and TRBJ2-3, with 8 bases aligning to TRBD2. Germline CDR1 is MNHEY and CDR2 is SMNVEV (reference sequence). This CDR3 is 15 amino acids long. J lost 0 bases, V lost 5 bases, and 4 bases had no gene match. The CDR3 reads CASSLTSGSTDTQYF. Here the CDR3 DNA reads TGTGCCAGCAGTCTAACTAGCGGCAGCACAGATACGCAGTATTTT.

This chain connects TRBV7-2 to TRBJ1-2; 9 bases agree with TRBD1. Germline values: CDR1 SGHTA, CDR2 FQGNSA. CDR3 length equals 13 residues. The trim removed 5 bases at V and 8 bases at J, leaving 6 bases unmatched. CDR3: CASSPRDREGYTF. The CDR3 nucleotides read TGTGCCAGCAGCCCCCGGGACAGGGAGGGCTACACCTTC. The whole variable domain, remainder taken from reference TRBV7-2 and TRBJ1-2, is GAGVSQSPSNKVTEKGKDVELRCDPISGHTALYWYRQSLGQGLEFLIYFQGNSAPDKSGLPSDRFSAERTGGSVSTLTIQRTQQEDSAVYLCASSPRDREGYTFGSGTRLTVV.

V and J are TRBV4-3 and TRBJ2-5; 7 bases fit TRBD1. Matching the DNA end better, TRBJ2-7 makes the J call doubtful. This CDR3 contains 15 residues. CDR1 is LGHNA and CDR2 is YSLEER in the germline V gene. DNA for the CDR3: TGCGCCAGCAGCCAGGGCAGGGGGAGCTCCTACGAGCAGTACTTC. This gives the protein CASSQGRGSSYEQYF.